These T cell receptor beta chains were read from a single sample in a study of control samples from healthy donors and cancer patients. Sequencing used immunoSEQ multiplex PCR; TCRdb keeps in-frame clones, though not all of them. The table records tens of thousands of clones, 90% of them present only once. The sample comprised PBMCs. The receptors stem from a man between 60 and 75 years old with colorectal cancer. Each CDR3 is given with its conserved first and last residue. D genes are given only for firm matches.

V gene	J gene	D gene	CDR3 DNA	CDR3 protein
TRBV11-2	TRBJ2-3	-	TGTGCCAGCAGCTATGCTAGCCGTAGCACAGATACGCAGTATTTT	CASSYASRSTDTQYF
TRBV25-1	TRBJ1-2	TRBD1	TGTGCCAGCAGTGAATTGGTAGGGGGCGTTGGGGGCTACACCTTC	CASSELVGGVGGYTF
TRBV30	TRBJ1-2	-	TGTGCCTGGACAGACCAACAGGGTAGTTTATACACCTTC	CAWTDQQGSLYTF
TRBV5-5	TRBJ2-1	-	TGTGCCAGCAGCTTGTATGAGGGTGGGCGGGATGAGCAGTTCTTC	CASSLYEGGRDEQFF
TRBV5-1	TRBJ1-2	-	TGCGCCAGCAGCCCCTTAGGACCTGCTAACTATGGCTACACCTTC	CASSPLGPANYGYTF
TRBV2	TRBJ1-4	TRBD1	TGTGCCAGCACCCTCACAGGGGGCAATGAAAAACTGTTTTTT	CASTLTGGNEKLFF
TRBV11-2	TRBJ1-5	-	TGTGCCAGCAGCCCCCCTGAGGGTCAGCCCCAGCATTTT	CASSPPEGQPQHF
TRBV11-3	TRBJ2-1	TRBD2	TGTGCCAGCAGCCTACGGGAGGGGGAGCAGTTCTTC	CASSLREGEQFF
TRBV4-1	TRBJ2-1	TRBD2	TGCGCCAGCAGCCAAGAGGCGGGGGCCTACAATGAGCAGTTCTTC	CASSQEAGAYNEQFF
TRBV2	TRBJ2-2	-	TGTGCCAGCCGGAGAACCGGGGAGCTGTTTTTT	CASRRTGELFF
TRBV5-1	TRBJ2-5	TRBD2	TGCGCCAGCAGCTTGAGCGATCCGAGGGGAGGGACTGAGACCCAGTACTTC	CASSLSDPRGGTETQYF
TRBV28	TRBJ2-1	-	TGTGCCAGCAACAGGCCAAATGAGCAGTTCTTC	CASNRPNEQFF
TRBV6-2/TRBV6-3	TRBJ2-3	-	TGTGCCAGCAGTCCCACAAGGGGGACTGGGGATACGCAGTATTTT	CASSPTRGTGDTQYF
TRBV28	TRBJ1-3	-	TGTGCCAGCGGGGCGGCGACGGCAGGGGCCCTCGGAAACACCATATATTTT	CASGAATAGALGNTIYF
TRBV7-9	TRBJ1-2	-	TGTGCCAGCAGCATCCCGAAGGGGCGCGGGTATGGCTACACCTTC	CASSIPKGRGYGYTF